These 27 T cell receptor beta chains were sequenced from one sample in a study of cytotoxic CD8 clonotypes in ibrutinib-treated CLL. Sequencing was performed with immunoSEQ multiplex PCR; in TCRdb, only in-frame clones are kept and a portion is missing. The table shows about 45,000 clones, with approximately 70% occurring only once. The starting material was PBMCs, obtained after 24 months of ibrutinib treatment. The receptors come from a human donor with chronic lymphocytic leukemia.

The chain links TRBV27 to TRBJ2-3; either TRBD1 or TRBD2 may supply D (6 bases each). Germline CDR1 MNHEY, CDR2 SMNVEV (reference sequence). V was pared by 6 bases and J by 0 bases, with 13 bases between. This CDR3 contains 15 residues. The CDR3 bases are TGTGCCAGCAGATCCGGGGGCCGCAGCACAGATACGCAGTATTTT. It is translated as CASRSGGRSTDTQYF.

This clone was observed a few times. The V call is TRBV6-5, the J call TRBJ1-6; D unclear. The germline CDR1 and CDR2 sequences are MNHEY and SVGAGI. The V gene lost 6 bases and the J gene lost 14 bases, with 14 bases spanning the gap. The CDR3 runs to 12 residues. The CDR3 is CASRYTAGALHF. CDR3 bases: TGTGCCAGCAGGTACACCGCTGGGGCCCTCCACTTT.

This chain uses TRBV21-1 with TRBJ2-1; the listed D gene, TRBD2, was not tested against the DNA. TRBV21-1 is recorded as a pseudogene. The CDR3 has 22 amino acids. CDR3 nucleotide sequence: TGTGCCAGCAGCAACAAGCACCTCATGGGACTAGCGGGAGAAGGATCCTACAATGAGCAGTTCTTC. It is translated as CASSNKHLMGLAGEGSYNEQFF.

The CDR3 DNA reads as TGTGCCAGCAGTTTAGGGGCCCGCGAGGGCGGCTACACCTTC. As protein: CASSLGAREGGYTF. The chain links TRBV28 to TRBJ1-2, with D possibly matching TRBD1 (5 bases). CDR1 MDHEN and CDR2 SYDVKM come from the germline V gene. CDR3 length: 14 residues. V was cut by 2 bases and J by 8 bases, with 15 bases left in between.

The chain's CDR3 is CASSLGGEHIQYF. The DNA of the CDR3 is TGTGCCAGCAGCTTGGGAGGGGAACACATTCAGTACTTC. The chain joins TRBV5-5 to TRBJ2-4; D might be TRBD1 or TRBD2, each matching 5 bases. This CDR3 contains 13 residues. Germline CDR1 is SGHKS and CDR2 is YYEKEE (reference sequence). V shed 0 bases and J shed 8 bases, with 9 bases lying between them.

This clone came up once. This chain joins TRBV29-1 and TRBJ2-7; the D is unclear. CDR1 and CDR2 (germline): SQVTM, ANQGSEA. With 6 bases removed from V and 6 bases from J, the gap between germline ends came to 12 bases. The CDR3 length is 11 residues. CDR3 in DNA: TGCAGCGTGGGTGAGGTCAGCGAGCAGTACTTC. It codes for CSVGEVSEQYF.

V usage is TRBV19 and J usage is TRBJ1-1, with TRBD1 matching 9 bases. J was trimmed by 11 bases and V by 3 bases; bases with no gene match: 4. The germline CDR1 and CDR2 sequences are LNHDA and SQIVND (reference sequence). This CDR3 region has 12 residues. The DNA of the CDR3 is TGTGCCAGTAGTATGACAGGGGGTTTGGCTTTCTTT. It specifies CASSMTGGLAFF.

This clone was picked up a small number of times. The chain combines TRBV28 with TRBJ2-7, with TRBD1 as a possible D gene (6 bases). The V and J ends lost 7 bases and 1 base respectively, with 14 bases between them. The CDR3 consists of 14 residues. The germline V gene has CDR1 MDHEN and CDR2 SYDVKM. The CDR3: CASTGQLGSYEQYF. CDR3 nucleotide sequence: TGTGCCAGCACCGGACAGTTGGGTTCCTACGAGCAGTACTTC.

This clone was counted at least ten times. The chain has TRBV5-1 and TRBJ2-3; 8 bases fit TRBD1. This CDR3 spans 13 amino acids. V gave up 7 bases and J gave up 5 bases; unmatched junction bases: 6. Looked up from germline, CDR1 is SGHRS and CDR2 is YFSETQ. The CDR3 sequence is CASSRTGGDTQYF. Here the CDR3 DNA reads TGCGCCAGCTCCCGAACAGGGGGAGATACGCAGTATTTT.

The V gene is TRBV7-8, the J gene TRBJ2-1; the match to TRBD1 covers 8 bases. The CDR3 totals 15 residues. J was trimmed by 6 bases and V by 6 bases; bases with no gene match: 10. Germline V lookup: CDR1 SGHVS, CDR2 FQNEAQ. CDR3 region: CASRGQEKAFNEQFF. In nucleotides, the CDR3 is TGTGCCAGCAGGGGACAGGAGAAAGCCTTCAATGAGCAGTTCTTC.

This clone was observed a few times. The chain recombines TRBV14 with TRBJ1-1; D remains ambiguous. CDR3 length: 14 residues. CDR1 and CDR2 from the germline V gene are SGHDN and FVKESK. Trimming removed 0 bases from V and 3 bases from J, with 8 bases in between. The CDR3 loop reads CASSQDDFYTEAFF. The CDR3 coding sequence is TGTGCCAGCAGCCAAGATGATTTTTACACTGAAGCTTTCTTT.

CDR3 sequence reads: CASSPEDRGGNSPLHF. DNA of the CDR3: TGCGCCAGCAGCCCCGAAGACAGGGGTGGAAATTCACCCCTCCACTTT. The chain joins TRBV5-1 to TRBJ1-6; the match to TRBD1 covers 8 bases. The CDR3 extends over 16 amino acids. V gave up 4 bases and J gave up 7 bases; unmatched junction bases: 10. Germline CDR1 is SGHRS and CDR2 is YFSETQ.

V gene TRBV9 combines with J gene TRBJ2-1, with D perhaps TRBD1 (6 bases). This CDR3 spans 11 amino acids. The germline V gene has CDR1 SGDLS and CDR2 YYNGEE. The V end was cut by 2 bases, the J end by 10 bases, with 7 bases between. The CDR3 protein is CASSVRGEQFF. The CDR3 DNA is TGTGCCAGCAGCGTCAGGGGCGAGCAGTTCTTC.

The rearrangement uses TRBV7-3 and TRBJ2-3, with D possibly matching TRBD2 (6 bases). The CDR3 is 14 amino acids. Germline-derived CDR1 and CDR2 are SGHTA and FQGTGA. V lost 1 base, J lost 6 bases, and 11 bases lay in between. In DNA form, the CDR3 reads TGTGCCAGCAGCTTAAGAGGAGGGCGGGATACGCAGTATTTT. Translated: CASSLRGGRDTQYF.

The rearrangement uses TRBV27 and TRBJ2-5, with 9 bases identical to TRBD2. The CDR3 covers 17 residues. The trim removed 3 bases at V and 5 bases at J, leaving 13 bases unmatched. Germline-derived CDR1 and CDR2 are MNHEY and SMNVEV (reference sequence). The chain's CDR3 is CASSFRRGGGAGETQYF. The CDR3, as DNA: TGTGCCAGCAGTTTTCGTCGTGGCGGGGGGGCCGGGGAGACCCAGTACTTC.

The rearrangement links TRBV27 to TRBJ1-2; D ambiguous. The CDR3 is 11 amino acids. Trimming pared 6 bases from V and 0 bases from J, leaving 2 bases between. Looked up from germline, CDR1 is MNHEY and CDR2 is SMNVEV (reference sequence). This chain's CDR3 is CASRANYGYTF. The CDR3 coding sequence is TGTGCCAGCAGAGCTAACTATGGCTACACCTTC.

The J gene is TRBJ2-1, the V gene TRBV5-8; weak D call: TRBD2 (5 bases). Germline loops: CDR1 SGHTS, CDR2 YDEGEE. This CDR3 comprises 12 residues. V was cut by 0 bases and J by 13 bases, with 11 bases left in between. CDR3 loop: CASSLDSREQFF. CDR3 bases: TGTGCCAGCAGCTTGGATAGCCGGGAACAGTTCTTC.

The genes are TRBV4-1 and TRBJ1-2; maybe TRBD1 (6 bases). The CDR3 is made up of 13 amino acids. The germline V gene has CDR1 MGHRA and CDR2 YSYEKL. Between the trimmed V and J ends, which lost 3 bases and 4 bases, there was a span of 9 bases. CDR3 sequence: CASSQTGAYGYTF. The CDR3 nucleotides read TGCGCCAGCAGCCAGACAGGTGCCTATGGCTACACCTTC.

The chain is built from TRBV5-1 and TRBJ1-2; 7 bases agree with TRBD1. The CDR3 loop spans 14 amino acids. The germline gives CDR1 SGHRS, CDR2 YFSETQ. J lost 7 bases, V lost 1 base, and 7 bases had no gene match. CDR3 DNA: TGCGCCAGCAGCTTGCCTGACAGGGTAGGTGGCTACACCTTC. It translates to CASSLPDRVGGYTF.

This clone showed up just a few times. The V call is TRBV10-3, the J call TRBJ2-7; D tentatively fits TRBD1 or TRBD2 (7 bases each). The CDR3 is 14 residues long. V lost 3 bases to trimming and J lost 3 bases, with 12 bases between them. The germline V gene encodes CDR1 ENHRY and CDR2 SYGVKD. This CDR3 reads CAISDPGGGYEQYF. DNA for the CDR3: TGTGCCATCAGTGATCCAGGGGGGGGCTACGAGCAGTACTTC.

The J gene is TRBJ2-3, the V gene TRBV5-1; 7 nucleotides match TRBD2. Germline V gene sequence: CDR1 SGHRS, CDR2 YFSETQ. The V and J ends lost 4 bases and 4 bases, in that order; junction bases with no gene match: 9. The length of the CDR3 is 15 residues. This CDR3 is CASSLMGGISDTQYF. The CDR3 DNA reads as TGCGCCAGCAGCCTCATGGGGGGGATTTCAGATACGCAGTATTTT.

The CDR3 here is CASTIGLFYGYTF. In DNA, the CDR3 is TGTGCCAGTACCATAGGACTATTCTATGGCTACACCTTC. The chain joins TRBV19 to TRBJ1-2; D ambiguous. Germline CDR1 LNHDA, CDR2 SQIVND (reference sequence). The CDR3 has 13 amino acids. V was pared by 7 bases and J by 4 bases, with 13 bases between. Supplemented by reference TRBV19 and TRBJ1-2, the full variable domain reads DGGITQSPKYLFRKEGQNVTLSCEQNLNHDAMYWYRQDPGQGLRLIYYSQIVNDFQKGDIAEGYSVSREKKESFPLTVTSAQKNPTAFYLCASTIGLFYGYTFGSGTRLTVV.

The V gene is TRBV23-1, the J gene TRBJ2-1; D possibly corresponds to TRBD1 (6 bases). TRBV23-1 is an open reading frame, and its role is uncertain. Trimming took off 2 bases at V and 5 bases at J, with 19 bases between the two ends. This CDR3 is built from 17 residues. The CDR3 here is CASSQHTRQEIHNEQFF. The CDR3 DNA reads as TGCGCCAGCAGTCAACATACCCGACAGGAGATTCACAATGAGCAGTTCTTC.

V and J are TRBV30 and TRBJ1-1; D unclear. Germline V CDR1 and CDR2: GTSNPN, SVGIG (reference sequence). The CDR3 is 13 residues long. Trimming pared 3 bases from V and 0 bases from J, leaving 8 bases between. The CDR3 DNA reads as TGTGCCTGGAGGTTAACGATGAACACTGAAGCTTTCTTT. Residues: CAWRLTMNTEAFF.

The V gene is TRBV7-9, the J gene TRBJ1-1, with D unclear. The CDR3 length is 15 residues. Per germline, CDR1 SEHNR and CDR2 FQNEAQ (reference sequence). V was clipped by 5 bases and J by 3 bases, with 16 bases between them. CDR3 nucleotide sequence: TGTGCCAGCAGCCCCGGTACCCGAAGGGACACTGAAGCTTTCTTT. Amino acids: CASSPGTRRDTEAFF. Combining the CDR3 with reference TRBV7-9 and TRBJ1-1 gives the whole variable domain DTGVSQNPRHKITKRGQNVTFRCDPISEHNRLYWYRQTLGQGPEFLTYFQNEAQLEKSRLLSDRFSAERPKGSFSTLEIQRTEQGDSAMYLCASSPGTRRDTEAFFGQGTRLTVV.

V usage is TRBV5-1 and J usage is TRBJ2-1, with TRBD1 matching 7 bases. Germline-derived CDR1 and CDR2 are SGHRS and YFSETQ. Unmatched junction bases numbered 6, after V lost 5 bases and J lost 4 bases. This CDR3 region has 14 residues. The CDR3: CASRSTGYYNEQFF. For the CDR3, the DNA is TGCGCCAGCAGATCGACAGGGTATTACAATGAGCAGTTCTTC.

The V and J genes are TRBV9 and TRBJ1-1; possibly TRBD1 for D (5 bases). The CDR3 length is 14 residues. V lost 4 bases, J lost 0 bases, and 10 bases lay in between. CDR1 is SGDLS and CDR2 is YYNGEE in the germline V gene. The CDR3 nucleotides read TGTGCCAGCAGCCCCCAGGGTATGAACACTGAAGCTTTCTTT. Residues: CASSPQGMNTEAFF.